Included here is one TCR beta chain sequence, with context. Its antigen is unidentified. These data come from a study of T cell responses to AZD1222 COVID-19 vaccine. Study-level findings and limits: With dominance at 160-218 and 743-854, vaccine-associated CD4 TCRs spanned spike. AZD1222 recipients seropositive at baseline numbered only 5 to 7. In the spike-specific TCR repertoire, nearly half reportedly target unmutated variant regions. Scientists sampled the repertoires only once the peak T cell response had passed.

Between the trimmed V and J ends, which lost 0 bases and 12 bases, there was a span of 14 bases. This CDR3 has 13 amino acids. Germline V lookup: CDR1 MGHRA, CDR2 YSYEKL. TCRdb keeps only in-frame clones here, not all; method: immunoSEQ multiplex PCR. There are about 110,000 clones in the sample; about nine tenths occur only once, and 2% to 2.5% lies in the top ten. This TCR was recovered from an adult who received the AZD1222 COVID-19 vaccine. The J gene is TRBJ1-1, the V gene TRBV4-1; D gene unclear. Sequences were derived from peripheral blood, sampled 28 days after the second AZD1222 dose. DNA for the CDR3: TGCGCCAGCAGCCAAGATTTTGCTCTAACCACTTTCTTT. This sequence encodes CASSQDFALTTFF.